Presented here are 25 T cell receptor beta chains from one specimen sequenced in a study of blood T cell repertoires in COVID-19. Generated by immunoSEQ multiplex PCR, the TCRdb table keeps only in-frame clones and is missing some. There are 150,000 to 200,000 clones in the sample; just over 90% occur only once, and roughly 5% lies in the top ten. The sample was peripheral blood. These receptor sequences come from a man aged 18 to 30 with COVID-19, enrolled during active disease.

The chain uses TRBV12-5 and TRBJ2-3; 11 positions match TRBD2. The trim removed 7 bases at V and 2 bases at J, leaving 5 bases unmatched. Germline V gene data show CDR1 as LGHNT and CDR2 as FRNRAP. The CDR3 length is 15 residues. The CDR3 reads CASARGLAATDTQYF. CDR3 bases: TGTGCTAGTGCCAGGGGACTAGCGGCCACAGATACGCAGTATTTT.

This chain uses TRBV2 with TRBJ1-5; 11 bases agree with TRBD1. The CDR3 is made up of 17 amino acids. V trimming: 5 bases; J trimming: 0 bases; junction bases outside the gene matches: 6. Per the germline V gene, CDR1 is SNHLY and CDR2 is FYNNEI. CDR3 residues: CASSQRTGGFSNQPQHF. CDR3 nucleotides: TGTGCCAGCAGTCAACGGACAGGGGGCTTTAGCAATCAGCCCCAGCATTTT.

J is TRBJ2-1 and V is TRBV27, with 10 nucleotides matching TRBD1. Germline V lookup: CDR1 MNHEY, CDR2 SMNVEV (reference sequence). J was trimmed by 3 bases and V by 3 bases; bases with no gene match: 2. The CDR3 has 15 residues. CDR3 residues: CASSLGTGDYNEQFF. CDR3 coding DNA: TGTGCCAGCAGTTTGGGGACAGGGGACTACAATGAGCAGTTCTTC.

The rearrangement uses TRBV2 and TRBJ1-5, with D unresolved. CDR3 size: 14 residues. Germline CDR1 SNHLY, CDR2 FYNNEI. Trimming removed 3 bases from V and 4 bases from J, with 10 bases in between. The CDR3 region is CASSEGRWNQPQHF. The DNA for the CDR3 is TGTGCCAGCAGTGAGGGGAGGTGGAATCAGCCCCAGCATTTT.

The chain carries TRBV20-1 and TRBJ1-2, with D unclear. V lost 3 bases, J lost 8 bases, and 10 bases lay in between. Germline V gives CDR1 DFQATT, CDR2 SNEGSKA (reference sequence). The CDR3 is 11 residues long. The CDR3: CSARAGSGYTF. The DNA of the CDR3 is TGCAGTGCTAGGGCGGGGAGCGGCTACACCTTC.

This rearrangement joins TRBV6-6 to TRBJ1-3; TRBD1 is a possible D gene (6 bases). V was pared by 2 bases and J by 9 bases, with 11 bases between. Germline V CDR1 and CDR2: MNHNY, SVGAGI (reference sequence). The CDR3 runs 13 residues. DNA of the CDR3: TGTGCCAGCAGTTACCCCCTACAGGGCACCATATATTTT. As protein: CASSYPLQGTIYF.

The chain combines TRBV13 with TRBJ1-2; D ambiguous. Germline V CDR1 and CDR2: PRHDT, FYEKMQ (reference sequence). The germline V and J ends were trimmed by 0 bases and 8 bases, with 10 bases remaining between them. CDR3 length equals 13 residues. CDR3 residues: CASSLGRSTGYTF. In DNA, the CDR3 is TGTGCCAGCAGCTTAGGGCGGAGTACGGGCTACACCTTC.

V and J are TRBV4-1 and TRBJ2-1; D remains unclear. CDR3 length: 16 amino acids. V lost 3 bases, J lost 1 base, and 13 bases lay in between. Germline values: CDR1 MGHRA, CDR2 YSYEKL. The DNA of the CDR3 is TGCGCCAGCAGCCATCCGACAACGCTTTCCTACAATGAGCAGTTCTTC. As protein: CASSHPTTLSYNEQFF.

This sequence joins TRBV11-2 and TRBJ2-7; 9 bases map to TRBD1. The CDR3 has 14 amino acids. The germline CDR1 and CDR2 sequences are SGHAT and FQNNGV. Germline trimming cut 6 bases from V and 5 bases from J; bases unmatched to any gene: 8. Written as DNA, the CDR3 is TGTGCCAGCAGTTCGGACAGGGGTCCCCACGAGCAGTACTTC. It encodes CASSSDRGPHEQYF.

This sequence joins TRBV19 and TRBJ1-1; D unresolved. Germline V lookup: CDR1 LNHDA, CDR2 SQIVND (reference sequence). This CDR3 is built from 17 residues. The germline V and J ends were trimmed by 5 bases and 5 bases, with 24 bases remaining between them. The CDR3 DNA reads TGTGCCAGTAGTTCGACCGGTTTTTGGGCTGGTGGAACTGAAGCTTTCTTT. Translating gives CASSSTGFWAGGTEAFF.

The V call is TRBV4-3, the J call TRBJ2-7; unclear D gene. The germline V and J ends were trimmed by 3 bases and 2 bases, with 14 bases remaining between them. Per germline, CDR1 LGHNA and CDR2 YSLEER. CDR3 length equals 15 residues. CDR3 in amino acids: CASSQSTGYTYEQYF. The CDR3 bases are TGCGCCAGCAGCCAGTCTACGGGTTACACCTACGAGCAGTACTTC.

The V gene is TRBV5-1, the J gene TRBJ1-1; 8 bases map to TRBD1. Germline V lookup: CDR1 SGHRS, CDR2 YFSETQ. Trimming cost V 3 bases and J 5 bases; bases outside gene matches: 3. The CDR3 consists of 13 residues. The CDR3 sequence is CASSSRGQTEAFF. The CDR3 region has the DNA TGCGCCAGCAGCTCCAGGGGGCAGACTGAAGCTTTCTTT.

The CDR3 loop reads CAWRVAGYNEQFF. The CDR3 DNA reads as TGTGCCTGGAGAGTAGCGGGGTACAATGAGCAGTTCTTC. The rearrangement joins TRBV30 to TRBJ2-1; TRBD2 matches at 8 bases. V lost 3 bases and J lost 4; bases outside the gene matches: 2. Per the germline V gene, CDR1 is GTSNPN and CDR2 is SVGIG (reference sequence). The CDR3 is made up of 13 amino acids.

The chain has TRBV7-9 and TRBJ1-5; tentatively, D is TRBD1 (5 bases). CDR3 length: 13 amino acids. V lost 2 bases to trimming and J lost 5 bases, with 7 bases between them. CDR1 is SEHNR, CDR2 FQNEAQ, per germline (reference sequence). This chain's CDR3 is CASSLSGDQPQHF. The CDR3 DNA follows: TGTGCCAGCAGCTTATCGGGGGATCAGCCCCAGCATTTT.

The sample holds one count of this clone. This chain uses TRBV7-6 with TRBJ2-1, with TRBD2 matching 13 bases. This CDR3 contains 15 residues. Germline V gene sequence: CDR1 SGHVS, CDR2 FNYEAQ. Trimming removed 4 bases from V and 10 bases from J; junction bases left unmatched: 7. The CDR3 here is CASSYWTSGSGEQFF. CDR3 coding DNA: TGTGCCAGCAGCTACTGGACTAGCGGGAGTGGGGAGCAGTTCTTC. The entire variable domain, with the rest obtained from reference TRBV7-6 and TRBJ2-1, is as follows: GAGVSQSPRYKVTKRGQDVALRCDPISGHVSLYWYRQALGQGPEFLTYFNYEAQQDKSGLPNDRFSAERPEGSISTLTIQRTEQRDSAMYRCASSYWTSGSGEQFFGPGTRLTVL.

This clone has just a few counts. The CDR3 reads CATGHPPVETQYF. In DNA form, the CDR3 reads TGTGCCACCGGCCACCCACCCGTCGAGACCCAGTACTTC. This chain joins TRBV24-1 and TRBJ2-5; D unclear. The V gene's germline CDR1 is KGHDR and CDR2 SFDVKD. The CDR3 extends over 13 amino acids. V was trimmed by 9 bases and J by 5 bases, leaving 15 bases between them.

The V call is TRBV28, the J call TRBJ1-1; D possibly corresponds to TRBD1 (5 bases). The germline V gene has CDR1 MDHEN and CDR2 SYDVKM. Trimming cost V 6 bases and J 5 bases, with 13 bases left between them. The CDR3 is made up of 13 amino acids. Here the CDR3 reads CASSGGAFTEAFF. Here the CDR3 DNA reads TGTGCCAGCAGCGGTGGGGCGTTTACTGAAGCTTTCTTT.

This clone was counted a few times. The chain carries TRBV5-1 and TRBJ2-3; 9 bases fit TRBD2. The CDR3 runs to 14 residues. V gave up 2 bases and J gave up 4 bases; unmatched junction bases: 2. Germline-derived CDR1 and CDR2 are SGHRS and YFSETQ. DNA of the CDR3: TGCGCCAGCAGCTTAGGACTAGCGCCAGATACGCAGTATTTT. Its translation is CASSLGLAPDTQYF.

This clone turned up a few times. The chain recombines TRBV27 with TRBJ2-7; 7 bases align to TRBD2. This CDR3 has 16 amino acids. The germline V gene encodes CDR1 MNHEY and CDR2 SMNVEV (reference sequence). V dropped 0 bases and J dropped 3; count of bases not matched to a gene: 8. CDR3 in amino acids: CASSLSGGLGGYEQYF. CDR3 in DNA: TGTGCCAGCAGTTTATCGGGCGGACTAGGAGGCTACGAGCAGTACTTC.

The chain uses TRBV5-1 and TRBJ1-1; 7 nucleotides align to TRBD1. The germline CDR1 and CDR2 sequences are SGHRS and YFSETQ. The CDR3 length is 14 residues. V was clipped by 7 bases and J by 1 base; unmatched bases: 7. The CDR3 here is CASGQDGANTEAFF. The CDR3 DNA reads TGCGCCAGCGGACAGGACGGGGCGAACACTGAAGCTTTCTTT.

The rearrangement uses TRBV24-1 and TRBJ1-2; 7 bases map to TRBD1. CDR3 size: 15 residues. J was trimmed by 5 bases and V by 5 bases; bases with no gene match: 10. CDR1 and CDR2 (germline): KGHDR, SFDVKD. The CDR3 DNA reads TGTGCCACCAGTGCCGGAGGAGGGGGCTGGTATGGCTACACCTTC. Residues: CATSAGGGGWYGYTF.

The V call is TRBV27, the J call TRBJ2-2; the match to TRBD1 covers 7 bases. The CDR3 sequence is 15 residues long. V was clipped by 6 bases and J by 5 bases; unmatched bases: 9. Germline V CDR1 and CDR2: MNHEY, SMNVEV (reference sequence). The CDR3 region is CASRERGLRTGELFF. Written as DNA, the CDR3 is TGTGCCAGCAGAGAGAGGGGGCTGCGAACCGGGGAGCTGTTTTTT.

CDR3 nucleotides: TGTGCCAGCAGCTTGGGAGCGGGCACCTACAATGAGCAGTTCTTC. It specifies CASSLGAGTYNEQFF. The gene calls are TRBV5-6 and TRBJ2-1, with D possibly TRBD2 on 6 matching bases. V gave up 0 bases and J gave up 2 bases, with 9 bases separating them. In germline, CDR1 is SGHDT, CDR2 YYEEEE. This CDR3 spans 15 amino acids.

The chain recombines TRBV5-6 with TRBJ1-3; 8 bases fit TRBD1. This CDR3 has 13 amino acids. Germline assignment: CDR1 SGHDT and CDR2 YYEEEE. V shed 4 bases, J shed 8 bases, and the junction held 5 bases outside the gene matches. CDR3 in amino acids: CASSPGQADTIYF. DNA for the CDR3: TGTGCCAGCAGCCCGGGACAGGCAGACACCATATATTTT.

The chain uses TRBV7-9 and TRBJ2-7, with 10 bases identical to TRBD2. Germline assignment: CDR1 SEHNR and CDR2 FQNEAQ (reference sequence). V was pared by 6 bases and J by 7 bases, with 12 bases of the junction left unmatched. The CDR3 totals 15 residues. The CDR3 sequence: CASRANATSGKEQYF. The CDR3 DNA follows: TGTGCCAGCAGGGCGAACGCTACTAGCGGGAAAGAGCAGTACTTC.